This T cell receptor beta chain was captured by sequencing in a study of shared clonotypes between healthy human individuals. The donors, all of them Caucasian adults, lived in Nashville, Tennessee. Germline CDR1 is MDHEN and CDR2 is SYDVKM. V lost 6 bases and J 5 bases, leaving 13 bases between the germline ends. CDR3 length equals 13 residues. A word on this clone: The antigen is not known.

The assay was immunoSEQ multiplex PCR, and TCRdb's table has in-frame clones only and misses some. The sample comprises over 1.4 million clones, approximately 97% of which are singletons, and roughly 1.2% rests with the top ten. Study-level points and caveats: Among non-shared clonotypes, generation probabilities were lower than among those shared by all four donors.

This chain links TRBV28 with TRBJ1-2; D unclear. The sequence came from a young man in good health. Sequencing was performed on naive CD4+ T cells sorted from blood. This sample's subset: CD45RA+ positively selected. This CDR3 is CASREFVQYGYTF. The DNA for the CDR3 is TGTGCCAGCAGAGAATTCGTTCAGTATGGCTACACCTTC.